This is a list of T cell receptor beta chains from one sample in a study of blood T cells in healthy people across ages. TCRdb reprocessed the 5' RACE reads via MiXCR and lists one record per CDR3 protein. The table lists hundreds of thousands of distinct CDR3 sequences, about 34% of them singletons. The sequencing input was blood. The source is a man younger than 35 in good health. Both conserved end residues are part of each CDR3. A D gene is named only where the DNA matches it firmly. Clone size appears in some rows only: once, few, many, or a class for an expanded clone.

J gene	V gene	D gene	clone size	CDR3 protein	CDR3 DNA
TRBJ1-2	TRBV12-3/TRBV12-4	NA	NA	CASSLSKRRDYGYTF	TGTGCCAGCAGTTTATCAAAACGGCGGGACTATGGCTACACCTTC
TRBJ1-2	TRBV12-3/TRBV12-4	TRBD1	NA	CASSPKTGQGYGYTF	TGTGCCAGCAGTCCTAAGACAGGGCAAGGCTATGGCTACACCTTC
TRBJ1-5	TRBV16	NA	NA	CASSQYPKRAADQPQHF	TGTGCCAGCAGCCAATACCCCAAACGGGCCGCCGATCAGCCCCAGCATTTT
TRBJ1-1	TRBV29-1	NA	few	CSVGEGRGATEAFF	TGCAGCGTTGGTGAAGGGAGGGGGGCCACTGAAGCTTTCTTT
TRBJ2-2	TRBV12-3/TRBV12-4	NA	NA	CASRHNSNTGELFF	TGTGCCAGCAGACATAACTCGAACACCGGGGAGCTGTTTTTT
TRBJ2-5	TRBV7-9	NA	NA	CASTLTETVPGSQYF	TGTGCCAGCACCCTTACCGAGACAGTACCCGGGTCCCAGTACTTC
TRBJ1-6	TRBV20-1	TRBD1	few	CSARDDRGRSYNSPLHF	TGCAGTGCTAGAGATGACAGGGGGCGATCCTATAATTCACCCCTCCACTTT
TRBJ1-2	TRBV6-5	TRBD1	many	CASSPDRGIGYTF	TGTGCCAGCAGCCCCGACAGGGGAATCGGCTACACCTTC
TRBJ1-4	TRBV27	TRBD1	NA	CASSPRGRLGEKLFF	TGTGCCAGCAGTCCCAGGGGGCGTCTTGGTGAAAAACTGTTTTTT
TRBJ1-3	TRBV2	NA	NA	CASSDTDSGNTIYF	TGTGCCAGCAGTGATACGGACTCTGGAAACACCATATATTTT
TRBJ1-2	TRBV28	NA	once	CASSSPFDSYGYTF	TGTGCCAGCAGTTCCCCCTTCGACAGCTATGGCTACACCTTC
TRBJ1-1	TRBV5-1	TRBD1	few	CASSEQGARTEAFF	TGCGCCAGCAGCGAACAGGGGGCACGCACTGAAGCTTTCTTT
TRBJ2-1	TRBV20-1	TRBD2	NA	CSASFPAGVYNEQFF	TGCAGTGCTAGCTTTCCGGCGGGAGTTTACAATGAGCAGTTCTTC
TRBJ2-7	TRBV11-2	NA	NA	CASSPSRTAAYEQYF	TGTGCCAGCAGCCCCTCCCGGACAGCGGCCTACGAGCAGTACTTC
TRBJ2-3	TRBV5-1	TRBD2	few	CASSPYAAGGPVDTDTQYF	TGCGCCAGCAGCCCTTATGCAGCGGGGGGCCCGGTGGACACAGATACGCAGTATTTT
TRBJ2-5	TRBV13	NA	few	CASSHFSPFGMQETQYF	TGTGCCAGCAGCCATTTTTCTCCATTTGGGATGCAAGAGACCCAGTACTTC
TRBJ1-1	TRBV20-1	NA	NA	CSASGTQNTEAFF	TGCAGTGCTTCCGGGACACAGAACACTGAAGCTTTCTTT
TRBJ2-5	TRBV5-6	NA	many	CASSLYGTPITQETQYF	TGTGCCAGCAGCTTGTATGGAACTCCAATAACTCAAGAGACCCAGTACTTC
TRBJ1-2	TRBV12-3/TRBV12-4	TRBD1	few	CASSLGDRGLGGYTF	TGTGCCAGCAGTTTAGGGGACAGGGGGCTAGGCGGCTACACCTTC
TRBJ2-5	TRBV15	NA	few	CATSRTGTVGETQYF	TGTGCCACCAGCAGAACCGGGACGGTAGGAGAGACCCAGTACTTC
TRBJ1-2	TRBV6-5	NA	NA	CASSYGPGGYTF	TGTGCCAGCAGTTACGGTCCAGGGGGCTACACCTTC
TRBJ2-7	TRBV4-1	NA	NA	CASSPPLGNEQYF	TGCGCCAGCAGCCCTCCCTTGGGGAATGAGCAGTACTTC
TRBJ2-7	TRBV29-1	NA	once	CSAGGRQDEQYF	TGCAGCGCCGGCGGGCGGCAAGACGAGCAGTACTTC
TRBJ2-7	TRBV18	NA	NA	CASSPPLDSSYEQYF	TGTGCCAGCTCACCACCGCTCGACAGCTCCTACGAGCAGTACTTC
TRBJ2-1	TRBV7-2	NA	NA	CASSLTVVHEQFF	TGTGCCAGCAGCTTGACCGTGGTACATGAGCAGTTCTTC
TRBJ2-5	TRBV10-3	TRBD1	few	CAISAGTGKSETQYF	TGTGCCATATCGGCCGGGACAGGGAAGTCGGAGACCCAGTACTTC
TRBJ2-7	TRBV6-5	TRBD1	NA	CASSPLTGTDLYEQYF	TGTGCCAGCAGCCCACTAACCGGGACAGACCTCTACGAGCAGTACTTC
TRBJ2-7	TRBV7-2	TRBD2	NA	CASGYSGTTSYEQYF	TGTGCCAGCGGATATAGCGGGACCACCTCCTACGAGCAGTACTTC
TRBJ2-5	TRBV5-5	NA	NA	CASSRTAIQETQYF	TGTGCCAGCAGTAGGACGGCCATCCAAGAGACCCAGTACTTC
TRBJ1-1	TRBV20-1	NA	few	CSARDPRDAEAFF	TGCAGTGCTAGGGATCCCAGGGATGCTGAAGCTTTCTTT
TRBJ1-5	TRBV6-5	NA	NA	CASRTRTNQPQHF	TGTGCCAGCAGGACAAGGACTAATCAGCCCCAGCATTTT
TRBJ2-5	TRBV18	NA	few	CASSPNTGTQETQYF	TGTGCCAGCTCACCAAATACAGGCACTCAAGAGACCCAGTACTTC
TRBJ1-4	TRBV4-1	NA	few	CASSQAGRDRGEKLFF	TGCGCCAGCAGCCAAGCTGGCAGGGATAGGGGGGAAAAACTGTTTTTT
TRBJ1-2	TRBV3-1	NA	few	CASSPPTVANYGYTF	TGTGCCAGCAGCCCACCGACAGTTGCTAACTATGGCTACACCTTC
TRBJ1-5	TRBV25-1	TRBD1	NA	CASSGAGGAQPQHF	TGTGCCAGCAGTGGGGCAGGGGGCGCTCAGCCCCAGCATTTT
TRBJ2-1	TRBV4-3	TRBD1	few	CASSQLGTGNEQFF	TGCGCCAGCAGCCAACTGGGGACAGGCAATGAGCAGTTCTTC
TRBJ2-7	TRBV27	TRBD1	few	CASSLSPGTANYEQYF	TGTGCCAGCAGTCTATCCCCCGGGACAGCTAATTACGAGCAGTACTTC
TRBJ2-7	TRBV2	NA	NA	CASSVQGGDYEQYF	TGTGCCAGCAGTGTGCAGGGGGGGGACTACGAGCAGTACTTC
TRBJ1-1	TRBV29-1	NA	few	CSVEVAGTEAFF	TGCAGCGTTGAAGTGGCCGGCACTGAAGCTTTCTTT
TRBJ2-3	TRBV12-3/TRBV12-4	TRBD2	NA	CASSFGGAIHTQYF	TGTGCCAGCAGTTTCGGGGGGGCCATCCATACGCAGTATTTT
TRBJ2-7	TRBV4-1	NA	NA	CASSPGDFYNEQYF	TGCGCCAGCAGCCCCGGGGACTTTTACAATGAGCAGTACTTC
TRBJ1-5	TRBV7-9	NA	few	CASSLDGDSSNQPQHF	TGTGCCAGCAGCTTAGATGGCGACAGTAGCAATCAGCCCCAGCATTTT
TRBJ1-6	TRBV12-3/TRBV12-4	NA	few	CASSTPGRHSPLHF	TGTGCCAGCTCCACCCCGGGGCGTCATTCACCCCTCCACTTT
TRBJ2-1	TRBV29-1	NA	NA	CSVVGRTSYNEQFF	TGCAGCGTTGTCGGGAGAACTTCCTACAATGAGCAGTTCTTC
TRBJ2-7	TRBV5-5	NA	many	CASSERGSSEQYF	TGTGCCAGCTCTGAACGGGGGTCCAGCGAGCAGTACTTC
TRBJ2-1	TRBV10-3	NA	NA	CAISDTDEQFF	TGTGCCATCAGTGACACAGATGAGCAGTTCTTC
TRBJ1-1	TRBV7-3	NA	NA	CASSSGSSETGRAFF	TGTGCCAGCAGCTCTGGCTCCTCCGAAACAGGGCGAGCTTTCTTT
TRBJ1-2	TRBV16	NA	NA	CASSQSVVYGYTF	TGTGCCAGCAGCCAATCTGTCGTTTATGGCTACACCTTC
TRBJ1-5	TRBV12-3/TRBV12-4	NA	few	CASRLGSNQPQHF	TGTGCCAGCCGCCTGGGTAGCAATCAGCCCCAGCATTTT